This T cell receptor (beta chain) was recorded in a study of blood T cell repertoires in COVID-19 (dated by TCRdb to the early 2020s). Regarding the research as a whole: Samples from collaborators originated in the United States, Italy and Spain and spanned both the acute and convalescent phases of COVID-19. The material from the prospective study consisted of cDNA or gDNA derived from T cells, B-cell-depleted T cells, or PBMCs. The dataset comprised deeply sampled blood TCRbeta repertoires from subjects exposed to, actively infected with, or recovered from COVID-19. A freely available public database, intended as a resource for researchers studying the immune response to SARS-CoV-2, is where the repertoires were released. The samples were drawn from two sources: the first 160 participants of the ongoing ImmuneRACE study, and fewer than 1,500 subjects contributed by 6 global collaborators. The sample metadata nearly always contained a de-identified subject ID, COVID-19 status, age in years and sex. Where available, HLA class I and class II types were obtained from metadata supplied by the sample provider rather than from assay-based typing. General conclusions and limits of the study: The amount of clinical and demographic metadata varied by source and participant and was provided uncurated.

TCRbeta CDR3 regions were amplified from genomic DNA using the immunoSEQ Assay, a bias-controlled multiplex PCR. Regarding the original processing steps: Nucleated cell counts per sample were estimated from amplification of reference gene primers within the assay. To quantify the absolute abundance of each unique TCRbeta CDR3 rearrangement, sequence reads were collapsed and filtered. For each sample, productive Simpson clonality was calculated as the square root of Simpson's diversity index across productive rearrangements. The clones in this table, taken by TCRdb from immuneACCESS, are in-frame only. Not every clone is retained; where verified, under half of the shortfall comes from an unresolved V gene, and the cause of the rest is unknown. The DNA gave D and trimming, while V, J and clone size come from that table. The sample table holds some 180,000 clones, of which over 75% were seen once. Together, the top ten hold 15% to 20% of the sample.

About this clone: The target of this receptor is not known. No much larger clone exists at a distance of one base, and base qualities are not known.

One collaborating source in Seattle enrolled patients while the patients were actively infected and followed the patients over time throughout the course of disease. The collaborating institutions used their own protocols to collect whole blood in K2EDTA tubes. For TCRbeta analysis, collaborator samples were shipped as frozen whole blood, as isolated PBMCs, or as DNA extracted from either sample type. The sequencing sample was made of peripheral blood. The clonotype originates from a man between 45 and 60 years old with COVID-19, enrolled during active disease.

The encoded CDR3 is CASKTRVTGELFF. The DNA sequence is as follows: TGTGCCAGTAAAACCAGGGTTACCGGGGAGCTGTTTTTT. The chain links TRBV19 with TRBJ2-2; the D gene is possibly TRBD1, with 5 bases matching. As encoded in the germline V gene (reference sequence), CDR1 is LNHDA while CDR2 is SQIVND. Trimming removed 7 bases from V and 5 bases from J, leaving 11 bases between the germline ends. The CDR3 sequence holds 13 residues, the cysteine and phenylalanine included. Kept here is only the CDR3 DNA, which spans 39 bases and is read in frame from base 1.